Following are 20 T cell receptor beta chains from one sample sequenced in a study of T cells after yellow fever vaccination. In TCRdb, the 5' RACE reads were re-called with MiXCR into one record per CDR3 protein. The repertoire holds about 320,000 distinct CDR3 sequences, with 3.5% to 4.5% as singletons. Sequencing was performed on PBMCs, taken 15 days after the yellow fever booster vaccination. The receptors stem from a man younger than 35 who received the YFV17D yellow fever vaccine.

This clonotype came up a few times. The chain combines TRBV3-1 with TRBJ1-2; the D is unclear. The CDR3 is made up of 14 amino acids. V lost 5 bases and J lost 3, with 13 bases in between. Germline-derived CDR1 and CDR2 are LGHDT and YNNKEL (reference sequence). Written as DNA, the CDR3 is TGTGCCAGCAGCTTAGGGCTTAACGACTATGGCTACACCTTC. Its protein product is CASSLGLNDYGYTF.

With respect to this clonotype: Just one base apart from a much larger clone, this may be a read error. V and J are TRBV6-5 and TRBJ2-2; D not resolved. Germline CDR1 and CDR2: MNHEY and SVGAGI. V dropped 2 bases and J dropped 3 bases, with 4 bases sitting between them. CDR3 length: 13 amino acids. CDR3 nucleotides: TGTGCCAGCAGTTACGGGGACACCGGGGAGCTGTTTTTT. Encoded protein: CASSYGDTGELFF.

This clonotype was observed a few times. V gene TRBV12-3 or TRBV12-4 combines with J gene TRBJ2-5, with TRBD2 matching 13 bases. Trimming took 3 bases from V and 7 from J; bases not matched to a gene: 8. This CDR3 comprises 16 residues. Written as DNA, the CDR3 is TGTGCCAGCAGTTTCGGGACTAGCGGGGCGGCTGGGACCCAGTACTTC. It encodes CASSFGTSGAAGTQYF.

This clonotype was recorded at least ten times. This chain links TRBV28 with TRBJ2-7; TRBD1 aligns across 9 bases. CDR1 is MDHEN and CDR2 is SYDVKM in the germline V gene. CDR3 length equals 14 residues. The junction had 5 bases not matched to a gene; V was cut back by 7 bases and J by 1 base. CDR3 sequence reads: CASNPGQGSYEQYV. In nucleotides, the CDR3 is TGTGCCAGCAACCCTGGACAGGGGTCCTACGAGCAGTACGTC.

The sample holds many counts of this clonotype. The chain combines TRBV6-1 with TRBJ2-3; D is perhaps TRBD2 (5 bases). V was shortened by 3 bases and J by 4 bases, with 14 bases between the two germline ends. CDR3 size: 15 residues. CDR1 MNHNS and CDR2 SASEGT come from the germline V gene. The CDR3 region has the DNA TGTGCCAGCAGTGACATAGGACCCGGGGCAGATACGCAGTATTTT. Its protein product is CASSDIGPGADTQYF.

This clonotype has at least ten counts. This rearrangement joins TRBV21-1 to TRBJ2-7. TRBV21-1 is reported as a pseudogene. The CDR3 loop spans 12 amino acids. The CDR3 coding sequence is TGTGCCAGCATTCGAGGAGACTACGAGCAGTACGTC. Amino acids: CASIRGDYEQYV.

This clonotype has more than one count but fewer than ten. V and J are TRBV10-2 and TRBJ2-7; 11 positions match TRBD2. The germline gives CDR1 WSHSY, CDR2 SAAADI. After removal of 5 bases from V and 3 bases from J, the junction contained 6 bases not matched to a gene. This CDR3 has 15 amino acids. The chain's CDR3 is CASSFLAGGNYEQYV. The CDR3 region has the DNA TGCGCCAGCAGTTTTCTAGCGGGGGGCAACTACGAGCAGTACGTC.

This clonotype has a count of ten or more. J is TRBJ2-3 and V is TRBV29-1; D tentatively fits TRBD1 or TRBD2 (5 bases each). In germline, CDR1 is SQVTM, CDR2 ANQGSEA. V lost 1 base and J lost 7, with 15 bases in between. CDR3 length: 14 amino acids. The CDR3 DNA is TGCAGCGTTGAAGGGGGGTTTGCTGTTAATACGCAGTATTTT. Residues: CSVEGGFAVNTQYF.

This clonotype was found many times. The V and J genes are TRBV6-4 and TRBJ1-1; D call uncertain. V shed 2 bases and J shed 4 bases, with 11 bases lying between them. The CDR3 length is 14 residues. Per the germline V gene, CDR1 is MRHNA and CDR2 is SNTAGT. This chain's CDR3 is CASSDGKEGTEAFF. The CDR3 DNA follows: TGTGCCAGCAGTGACGGGAAGGAAGGCACTGAAGCTTTCTTT.

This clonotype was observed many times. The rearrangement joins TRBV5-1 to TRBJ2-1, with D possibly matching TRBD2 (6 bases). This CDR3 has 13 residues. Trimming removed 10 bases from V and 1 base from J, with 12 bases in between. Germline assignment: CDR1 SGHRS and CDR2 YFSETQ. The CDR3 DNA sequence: TGCGCCTCGCTCGGGAGTTCCTACAATGAGCAGTTCTTC. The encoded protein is CASLGSSYNEQFF.

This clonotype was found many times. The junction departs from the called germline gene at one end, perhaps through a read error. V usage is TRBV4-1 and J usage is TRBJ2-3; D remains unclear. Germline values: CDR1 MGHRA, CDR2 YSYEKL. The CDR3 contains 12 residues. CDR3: CASSQELHLMHF. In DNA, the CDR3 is TGCGCCAGCAGCCAAGAGCTCCACCTGATGCATTTT.

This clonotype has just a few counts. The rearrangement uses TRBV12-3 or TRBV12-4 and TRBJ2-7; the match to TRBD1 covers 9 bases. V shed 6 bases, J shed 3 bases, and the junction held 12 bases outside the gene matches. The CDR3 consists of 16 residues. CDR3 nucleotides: TGTGCCAGCAGCCCAAAACAGGGGGCCCTCCTCTACGAGCAGTACTTC. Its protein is CASSPKQGALLYEQYF.

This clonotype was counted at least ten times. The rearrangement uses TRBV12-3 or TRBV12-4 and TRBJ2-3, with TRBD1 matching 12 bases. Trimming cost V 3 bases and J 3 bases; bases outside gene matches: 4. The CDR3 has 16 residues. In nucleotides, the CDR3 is TGTGCCAGCAGTTTGGGGGACAGGGGGCTAACAGATACGCAGTATTTT. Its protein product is CASSLGDRGLTDTQYF.

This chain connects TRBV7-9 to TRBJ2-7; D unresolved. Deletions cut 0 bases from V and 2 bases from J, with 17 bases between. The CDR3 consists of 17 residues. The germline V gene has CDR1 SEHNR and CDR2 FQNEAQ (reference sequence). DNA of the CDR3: TGTGCCAGCAGCTTAGCGAGACCGGGCATTGCCACCTACGAGCAGTACTTC. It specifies CASSLARPGIATYEQYF. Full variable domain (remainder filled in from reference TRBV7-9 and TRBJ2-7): DTGVSQNPRHKITKRGQNVTFRCDPISEHNRLYWYRQTLGQGPEFLTYFQNEAQLEKSRLLSDRFSAERPKGSFSTLEIQRTEQGDSAMYLCASSLARPGIATYEQYFGPGTRLTVT.

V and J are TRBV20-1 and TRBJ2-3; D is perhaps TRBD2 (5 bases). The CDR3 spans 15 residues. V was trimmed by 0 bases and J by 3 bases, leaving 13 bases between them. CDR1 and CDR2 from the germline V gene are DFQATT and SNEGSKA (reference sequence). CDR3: CSARDGLDSTDTQYF. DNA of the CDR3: TGCAGTGCTAGAGATGGACTGGATTCGACAGATACGCAGTATTTT.

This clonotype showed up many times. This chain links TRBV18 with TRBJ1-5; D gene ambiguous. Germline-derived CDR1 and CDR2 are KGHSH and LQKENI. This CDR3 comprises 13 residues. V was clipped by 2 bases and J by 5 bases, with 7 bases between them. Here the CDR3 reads CASSPRPDQPQHF. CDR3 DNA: TGTGCCAGCTCACCAAGACCGGATCAGCCCCAGCATTTT. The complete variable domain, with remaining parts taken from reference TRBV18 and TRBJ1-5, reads NAGVMQNPRHLVRRRGQEARLRCSPMKGHSHVYWYRQLPEEGLKFMVYLQKENIIDESGMPKERFSAEFPKEGPSILRIQQVVRGDSAAYFCASSPRPDQPQHFGDGTRLSIL.

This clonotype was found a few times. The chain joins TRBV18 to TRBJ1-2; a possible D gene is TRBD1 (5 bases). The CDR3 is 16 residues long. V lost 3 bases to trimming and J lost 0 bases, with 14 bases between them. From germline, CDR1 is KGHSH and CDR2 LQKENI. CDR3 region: CASSPTDRLTNYGYTF. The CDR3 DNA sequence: TGTGCCAGCTCACCGACTGACAGATTGACTAACTATGGCTACACCTTC.

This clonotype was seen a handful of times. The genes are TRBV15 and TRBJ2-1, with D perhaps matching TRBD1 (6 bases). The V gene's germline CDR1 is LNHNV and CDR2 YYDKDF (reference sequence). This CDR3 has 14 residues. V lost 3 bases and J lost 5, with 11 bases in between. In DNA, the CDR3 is TGTGCCACCAGCAGTAGGGGGAAAAACAATGAGCAGTTCTTC. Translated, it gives CATSSRGKNNEQFF.

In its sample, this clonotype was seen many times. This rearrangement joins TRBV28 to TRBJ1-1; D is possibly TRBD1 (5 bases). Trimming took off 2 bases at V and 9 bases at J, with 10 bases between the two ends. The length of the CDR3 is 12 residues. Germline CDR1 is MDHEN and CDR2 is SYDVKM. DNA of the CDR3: TGTGCCAGCAGTTTAGGGACGGGGAAAGCTTTCTTT. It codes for CASSLGTGKAFF.

Here the CDR3 DNA reads TGTGCCAGCAGCTTGGCCCTGGGGGCATTGAGCGGGGAGCTGTTTTTT. Residues: CASSLALGALSGELFF. The chain joins TRBV5-4 to TRBJ2-2; D is possibly TRBD1 (6 bases). Trimming shortened V by 0 bases and J by 7 bases, and 16 bases separated the two germline ends. Germline V gives CDR1 SGHNT, CDR2 YYREEE (reference sequence). The CDR3 length is 16 residues.